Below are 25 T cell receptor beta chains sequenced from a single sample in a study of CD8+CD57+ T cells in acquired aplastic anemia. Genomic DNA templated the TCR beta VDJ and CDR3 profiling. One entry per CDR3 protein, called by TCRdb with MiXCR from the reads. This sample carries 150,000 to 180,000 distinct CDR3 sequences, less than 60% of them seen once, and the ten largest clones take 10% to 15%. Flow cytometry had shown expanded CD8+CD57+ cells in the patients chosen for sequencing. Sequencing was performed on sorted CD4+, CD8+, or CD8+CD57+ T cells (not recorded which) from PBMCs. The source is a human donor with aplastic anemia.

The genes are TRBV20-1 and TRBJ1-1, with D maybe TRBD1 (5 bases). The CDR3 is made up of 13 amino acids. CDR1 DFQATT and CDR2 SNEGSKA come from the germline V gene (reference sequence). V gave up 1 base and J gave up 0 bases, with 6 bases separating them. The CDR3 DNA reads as TGCAGTGCTAGAGGACAGATGAACACTGAAGCTTTCTTT. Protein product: CSARGQMNTEAFF.

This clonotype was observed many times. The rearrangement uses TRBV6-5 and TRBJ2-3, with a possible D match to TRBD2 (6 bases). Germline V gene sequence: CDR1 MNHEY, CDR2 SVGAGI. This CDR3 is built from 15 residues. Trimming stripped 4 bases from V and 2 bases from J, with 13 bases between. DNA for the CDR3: TGTGCCAGCAGTTTCGGGACTCAAAACACAGATACGCAGTATTTT. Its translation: CASSFGTQNTDTQYF.

The CDR3: CATSDPLNTGELFF. The DNA for the CDR3 is TGTGCCACCAGTGACCCCTTGAACACCGGGGAGCTGTTTTTT. The chain carries TRBV24-1 and TRBJ2-2; D is uncertain. CDR1 and CDR2 (germline): KGHDR, SFDVKD. This CDR3 comprises 14 residues. Trimming took off 4 bases at V and 1 base at J, with 6 bases between the two ends.

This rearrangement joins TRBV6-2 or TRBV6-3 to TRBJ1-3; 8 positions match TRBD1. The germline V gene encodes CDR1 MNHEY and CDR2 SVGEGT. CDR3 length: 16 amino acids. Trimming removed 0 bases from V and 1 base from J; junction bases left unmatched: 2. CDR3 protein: CASSYSGTGSGNTIYF. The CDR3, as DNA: TGTGCCAGCAGTTACTCTGGGACAGGATCTGGAAACACCATATATTTT.

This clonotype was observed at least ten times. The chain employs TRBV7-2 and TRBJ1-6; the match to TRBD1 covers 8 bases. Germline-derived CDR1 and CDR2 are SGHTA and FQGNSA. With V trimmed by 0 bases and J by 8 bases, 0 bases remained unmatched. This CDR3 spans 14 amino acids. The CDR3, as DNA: TGTGCCAGCAGCTTAGCGGGACAGGATTCACCCCTCCACTTT. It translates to CASSLAGQDSPLHF. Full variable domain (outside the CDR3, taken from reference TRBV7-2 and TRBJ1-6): GAGVSQSPSNKVTEKGKDVELRCDPISGHTALYWYRQSLGQGLEFLIYFQGNSAPDKSGLPSDRFSAERTGGSVSTLTIQRTQQEDSAVYLCASSLAGQDSPLHFGNGTRLTVT.

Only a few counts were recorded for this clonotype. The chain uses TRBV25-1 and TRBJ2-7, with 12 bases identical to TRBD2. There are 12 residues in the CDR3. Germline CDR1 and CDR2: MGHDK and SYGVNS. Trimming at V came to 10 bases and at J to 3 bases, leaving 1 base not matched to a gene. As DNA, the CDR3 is TGTGCCACTAGCGGGAGGGTCTACGAGCAGTACTTC. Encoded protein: CATSGRVYEQYF.

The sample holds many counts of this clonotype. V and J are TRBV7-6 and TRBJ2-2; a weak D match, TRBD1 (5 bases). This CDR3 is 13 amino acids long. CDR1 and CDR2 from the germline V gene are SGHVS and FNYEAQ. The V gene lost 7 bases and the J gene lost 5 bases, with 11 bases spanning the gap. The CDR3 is CASTSRGTGELFF. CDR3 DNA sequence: TGTGCCAGCACCTCAAGGGGAACCGGGGAGCTGTTTTTT.

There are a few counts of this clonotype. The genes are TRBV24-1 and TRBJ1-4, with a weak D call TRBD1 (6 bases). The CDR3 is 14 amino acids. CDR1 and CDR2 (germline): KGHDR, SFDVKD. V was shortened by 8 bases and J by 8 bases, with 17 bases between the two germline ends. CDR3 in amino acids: CATNHGGAREKLFF. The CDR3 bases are TGTGCCACCAACCATGGGGGGGCTCGGGAAAAACTGTTTTTT.

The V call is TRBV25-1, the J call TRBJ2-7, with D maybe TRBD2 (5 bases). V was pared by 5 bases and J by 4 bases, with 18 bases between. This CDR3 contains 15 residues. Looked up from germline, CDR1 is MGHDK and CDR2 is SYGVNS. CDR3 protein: CASSKPGIRSYEQYF. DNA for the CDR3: TGTGCCAGCAGTAAACCCGGGATACGATCATACGAGCAGTACTTC.

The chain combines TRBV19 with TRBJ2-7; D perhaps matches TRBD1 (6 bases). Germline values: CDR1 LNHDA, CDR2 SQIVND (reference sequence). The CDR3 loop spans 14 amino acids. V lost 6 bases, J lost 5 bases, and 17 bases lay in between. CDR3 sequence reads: CASSTGSFRNEQYF. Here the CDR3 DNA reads TGTGCCAGTAGCACAGGGTCTTTTCGGAACGAGCAGTACTTC.

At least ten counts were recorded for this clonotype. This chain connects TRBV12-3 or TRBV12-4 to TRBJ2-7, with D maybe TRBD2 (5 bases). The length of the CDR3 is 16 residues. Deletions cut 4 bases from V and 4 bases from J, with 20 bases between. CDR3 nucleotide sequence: TGTGCCAGCAGTTCCTCGACCGGGCCCAGAGGGTACGAGCAGTACTTC. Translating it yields CASSSSTGPRGYEQYF.

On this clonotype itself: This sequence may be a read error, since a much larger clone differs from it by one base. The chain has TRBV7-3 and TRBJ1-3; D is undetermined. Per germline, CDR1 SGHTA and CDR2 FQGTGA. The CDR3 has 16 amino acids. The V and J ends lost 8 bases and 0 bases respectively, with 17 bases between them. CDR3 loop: CASGVGPLNSGNTIYF. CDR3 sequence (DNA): TGTGCCAGCGGCGTTGGACCCTTAAACTCTGGAAACACCATATATTTT.

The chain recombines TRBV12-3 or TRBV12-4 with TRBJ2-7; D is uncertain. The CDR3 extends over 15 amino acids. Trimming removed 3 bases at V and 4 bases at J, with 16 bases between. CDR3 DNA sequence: TGTGCCAGCAGTTTGCGGATAGGGCTGGGGTACGAGCAGTACTTC. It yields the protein CASSLRIGLGYEQYF.

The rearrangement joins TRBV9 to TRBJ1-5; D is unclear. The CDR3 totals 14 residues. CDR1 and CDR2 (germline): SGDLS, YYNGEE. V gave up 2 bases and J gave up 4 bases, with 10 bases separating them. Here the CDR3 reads CASSVSASNQPQHF. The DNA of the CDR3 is TGTGCCAGCAGCGTGTCAGCTAGTAATCAGCCCCAGCATTTT.

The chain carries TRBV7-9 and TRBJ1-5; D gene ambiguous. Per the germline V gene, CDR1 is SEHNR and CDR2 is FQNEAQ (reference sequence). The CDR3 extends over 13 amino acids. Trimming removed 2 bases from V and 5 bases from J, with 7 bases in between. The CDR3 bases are TGTGCCAGCAGCTTATGGGAGGATCAGCCCCAGCATTTT. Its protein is CASSLWEDQPQHF.

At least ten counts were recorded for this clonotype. CDR3 protein: CASSQTASTGELFF. The CDR3 DNA sequence: TGCGCCAGCAGCCAGACAGCTTCCACCGGGGAGCTGTTTTTT. The chain joins TRBV10-2 to TRBJ2-2; tentative D call: TRBD1 (5 bases). This CDR3 has 14 amino acids. V gave up 6 bases and J gave up 4 bases, with 12 bases separating them. Germline V CDR1 and CDR2: WSHSY, SAAADI.

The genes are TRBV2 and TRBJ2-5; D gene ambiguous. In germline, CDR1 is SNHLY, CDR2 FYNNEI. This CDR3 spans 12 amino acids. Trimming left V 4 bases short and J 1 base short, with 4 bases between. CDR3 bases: TGTGCCAGCAGTGGACTCCAAGAGACCCAGTACTTC. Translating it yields CASSGLQETQYF.

The CDR3 sequence is CATSRDSDYGYTF. As DNA, the CDR3 is TGTGCCACCAGCAGAGATTCGGATTATGGCTACACCTTC. The genes are TRBV15 and TRBJ1-2; D is unclear. Trimming removed 0 bases from V and 5 bases from J, with 7 bases in between. The germline V gene has CDR1 LNHNV and CDR2 YYDKDF (reference sequence). This CDR3 is built from 13 residues.

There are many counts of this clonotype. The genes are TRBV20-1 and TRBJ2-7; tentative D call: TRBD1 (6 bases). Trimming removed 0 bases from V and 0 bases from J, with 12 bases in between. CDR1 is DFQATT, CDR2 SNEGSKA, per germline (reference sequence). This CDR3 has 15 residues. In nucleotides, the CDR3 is TGCAGTGCTAGAGACTGGGACACGCTCTCCTACGAGCAGTACTTC. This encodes CSARDWDTLSYEQYF.

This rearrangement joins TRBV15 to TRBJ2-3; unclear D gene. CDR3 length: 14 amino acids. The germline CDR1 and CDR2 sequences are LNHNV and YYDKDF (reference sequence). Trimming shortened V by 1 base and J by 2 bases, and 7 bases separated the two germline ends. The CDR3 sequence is CATSRVVNTDTQYF. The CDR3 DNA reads TGTGCCACCAGCAGAGTGGTTAACACAGATACGCAGTATTTT.

CDR3 amino acids: CASSEVLDIGTYPYEQYF. For the CDR3, the DNA is TGTGCCAGCAGTGAAGTTTTAGATATAGGGACGTACCCCTACGAGCAGTACTTC. The V and J genes are TRBV2 and TRBJ2-7; the D call may be TRBD1 or TRBD2 (5 bases each). CDR1 and CDR2 (germline): SNHLY, FYNNEI. CDR3 size: 18 residues. V was cut by 1 base and J by 2 bases, with 21 bases left in between.

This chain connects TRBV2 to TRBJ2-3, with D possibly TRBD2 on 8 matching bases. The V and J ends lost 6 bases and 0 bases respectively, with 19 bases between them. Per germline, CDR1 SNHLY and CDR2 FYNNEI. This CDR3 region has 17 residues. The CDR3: CASSQGLAGGSTDTQYF. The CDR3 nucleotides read TGTGCCAGCAGCCAAGGACTAGCAGGGGGTAGCACAGATACGCAGTATTTT.

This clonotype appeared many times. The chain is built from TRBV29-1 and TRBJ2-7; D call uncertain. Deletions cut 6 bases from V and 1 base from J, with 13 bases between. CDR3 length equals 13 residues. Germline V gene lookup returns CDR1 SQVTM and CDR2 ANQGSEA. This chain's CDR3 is CSVLSLSSYEQYF. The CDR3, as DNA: TGCAGCGTGTTGTCCCTCTCATCCTACGAGCAGTACTTC.

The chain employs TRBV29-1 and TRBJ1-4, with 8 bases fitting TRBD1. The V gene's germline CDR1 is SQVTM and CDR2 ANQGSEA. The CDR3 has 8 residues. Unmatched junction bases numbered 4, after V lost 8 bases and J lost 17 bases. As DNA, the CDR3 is TGCAGCCTGGGGACAGGTTTTTTT. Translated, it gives CSLGTGFF.

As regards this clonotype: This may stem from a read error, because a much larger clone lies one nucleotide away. CDR3 sequence (DNA): TGTGTCAGCAGCCTCAATTGGGAGAAGTACAATGAGCAGTTCTTC. It yields the protein CVSSLNWEKYNEQFF. The genes are TRBV12-3 or TRBV12-4 and TRBJ2-1; TRBD2 might be the D (5 bases). This CDR3 is built from 15 residues.